This TCR beta chain appears in the sequencing data of a study of shared T cell receptors in the human thymus. The CDR3 is 18 amino acids. Per germline, CDR1 MNHEY and CDR2 SMNVEV (reference sequence). The ends lost 5 bases at V and 6 bases at J; junction bases unmatched: 19. TCRdb's table, derived via immunoSEQ multiplex PCR, lists solely in-frame clones and lacks some. Among 500,000 to 850,000 clones listed, about 90% were seen once. The sample was also reused in another study, on human thymus T cells. That source reports: The source of the thymus tissue was resections taken during corrective heart surgery.

Source material: thymocytes. This clonotype was sampled from a boy under three years old with a congenital heart defect. The V gene is TRBV27, the J gene TRBJ1-2; 9 bases match TRBD1. Here the CDR3 DNA reads TGTGCCAGCAGTCTTCTACCACCGGGACAGGGATATGCGAATGGCTACACCTTC. It translates to CASSLLPPGQGYANGYTF.